The 30 T cell receptor beta chains in this list originate from one sample, sequenced in a study of blood T cell repertoires in COVID-19. Sequencing was performed with immunoSEQ multiplex PCR; in TCRdb, only in-frame clones are kept and a portion is missing. The profile covers about 180,000 clones, with approximately 86% appearing a single time and about 9.6% taken by the ten largest. The specimen sequenced was peripheral blood. These receptors were taken from a man aged 45-60 years with active or convalescent COVID-19.

V usage is TRBV11-2 and J usage is TRBJ2-3; D perhaps matches TRBD2 (6 bases). The germline V and J ends were trimmed by 2 bases and 2 bases, with 14 bases remaining between them. Germline V lookup: CDR1 SGHAT, CDR2 FQNNGV. This CDR3 is 16 amino acids long. The CDR3 DNA reads TGTGCCAGCAGCTTATCCTCCGGACTATACACAGATACGCAGTATTTT. Encoded protein: CASSLSSGLYTDTQYF.

This sequence joins TRBV29-1 and TRBJ2-7; 8 bases agree with TRBD1. The CDR3 loop spans 15 amino acids. With 1 base clipped from V and 2 bases from J, the junction kept 7 bases outside the gene matches. Germline V lookup: CDR1 SQVTM, CDR2 ANQGSEA. CDR3 amino acids: CSVEGRTGSTYEQYF. The CDR3 nucleotides are TGCAGCGTTGAAGGGAGGACAGGGAGCACCTACGAGCAGTACTTC.

The chain has TRBV19 and TRBJ2-4; 11 bases map to TRBD1. The germline V gene encodes CDR1 LNHDA and CDR2 SQIVND (reference sequence). This CDR3 has 15 residues. J gave up 6 bases and V 4 bases, and 5 bases lay outside the gene matches. CDR3: CASSRRTGGGNIQYF. DNA for the CDR3: TGTGCCAGTAGTAGACGGACAGGGGGCGGAAACATTCAGTACTTC.

This clone was seen a handful of times. The chain joins TRBV5-1 to TRBJ2-7, with a possible D match to TRBD2 (6 bases). This CDR3 spans 15 amino acids. Germline CDR1 and CDR2: SGHRS and YFSETQ. V dropped 2 bases and J dropped 0 bases, with 12 bases sitting between them. CDR3 DNA sequence: TGCGCCAGCAGCTTAGCGGGCGCCATCTCCTACGAGCAGTACTTC. Its protein is CASSLAGAISYEQYF.

The chain has TRBV5-1 and TRBJ2-5, with D possibly TRBD1 on 6 matching bases. CDR1 SGHRS and CDR2 YFSETQ come from the germline V gene. The germline V and J ends were trimmed by 2 bases and 5 bases, with 16 bases remaining between them. The CDR3 runs 15 residues. Written as DNA, the CDR3 is TGCGCCAGCAGCTTTTTGGGCCAGAGGGGGGAGACCCAGTACTTC. Its translation: CASSFLGQRGETQYF.

V usage is TRBV7-3 and J usage is TRBJ2-7, with TRBD1 matching 9 bases. There are 15 residues in the CDR3. V was clipped by 4 bases and J by 3 bases; unmatched bases: 7. Germline V lookup: CDR1 SGHTA, CDR2 FQGTGA. The CDR3 protein is CASSSGTGLGYEQYF. The CDR3 DNA sequence: TGTGCCAGCAGCTCCGGGACAGGGCTGGGCTACGAGCAGTACTTC. Full variable domain (remainder filled in from reference TRBV7-3 and TRBJ2-7): GAGVSQTPSNKVTEKGKYVELRCDPISGHTALYWYRQSLGQGPEFLIYFQGTGAADDSGLPNDRFFAVRPEGSVSTLKIQRTERGDSAVYLCASSSGTGLGYEQYFGPGTRLTVT.

The rearrangement uses TRBV11-2 and TRBJ1-1; TRBD1 is a possible D gene (5 bases). Per the germline V gene, CDR1 is SGHAT and CDR2 is FQNNGV. V lost 3 bases and J lost 3, with 17 bases in between. The CDR3 contains 16 residues. The chain's CDR3 is CASSLEWAGRYTEAFF. CDR3 bases: TGTGCCAGCAGCTTGGAATGGGCAGGGAGGTACACTGAAGCTTTCTTT.

This sequence joins TRBV2 and TRBJ1-2; D is unresolved. The length of the CDR3 is 13 residues. Germline V gene sequence: CDR1 SNHLY, CDR2 FYNNEI. Trimming left V 2 bases short and J 4 bases short, with 8 bases between. The CDR3 spells CASSEPGIYGYTF. CDR3 nucleotides: TGTGCCAGCAGTGAACCCGGGATCTATGGCTACACCTTC.

The gene calls are TRBV15 and TRBJ1-6, with D possibly matching TRBD1 (5 bases). This CDR3 region has 14 residues. Trimming pared 0 bases from V and 7 bases from J, leaving 7 bases between. CDR1 and CDR2 (germline): LNHNV, YYDKDF (reference sequence). The CDR3 here is CATSREAGNSPLHF. CDR3 coding DNA: TGTGCCACCAGCAGAGAGGCAGGGAATTCACCCCTCCACTTT.

This clone occurred a few times. The V call is TRBV7-2, the J call TRBJ1-1; 7 bases line up with TRBD1. V lost 2 bases and J lost 7; bases outside the gene matches: 13. The CDR3 length is 16 residues. Germline V lookup: CDR1 SGHTA, CDR2 FQGNSA. The CDR3 sequence: CASSLMAGQLMGEAFF. CDR3 coding DNA: TGTGCCAGCAGCTTAATGGCGGGACAGCTTATGGGTGAAGCTTTCTTT.

This clone has only one observation. The chain employs TRBV19 and TRBJ2-5; D gene unclear. The CDR3 covers 15 residues. Germline CDR1 LNHDA, CDR2 SQIVND (reference sequence). V was shortened by 1 base and J by 0 bases, with 9 bases between the two germline ends. The CDR3, as DNA: TGTGCCAGTAGTATAGCAGGTGGGCACCAAGAGACCCAGTACTTC. Amino acid sequence: CASSIAGGHQETQYF.

The chain has TRBV18 and TRBJ2-2; 9 nucleotides agree with TRBD1. Germline trimming cut 3 bases from V and 0 bases from J; bases unmatched to any gene: 5. CDR3 length: 17 amino acids. Germline values: CDR1 KGHSH, CDR2 LQKENI. CDR3 coding DNA: TGTGCCAGCTCACCTCGGGGACAGGGACCGAACACCGGGGAGCTGTTTTTT. It encodes CASSPRGQGPNTGELFF.

This clone has just a few counts. V gene TRBV9 combines with J gene TRBJ2-5; 7 bases map to TRBD2. V was clipped by 5 bases and J by 5 bases; unmatched bases: 18. This CDR3 is built from 17 residues. Germline lookup yields CDR1 SGDLS and CDR2 YYNGEE. The DNA of the CDR3 is TGTGCCAGCAGTGCCTCAGGGACCACGACCGGGAGGGAGACCCAGTACTTC. It encodes CASSASGTTTGRETQYF.

The chain has TRBV12-3 or TRBV12-4 and TRBJ1-2, with 9 bases that match TRBD1. V lost 6 bases, J lost 9 bases, and 8 bases stayed unmatched. CDR3 size: 13 residues. This CDR3 is CASRRDRARSYTF. CDR3 DNA: TGTGCCAGCAGGAGGGACAGGGCGAGGAGCTACACCTTC.

V and J are TRBV5-1 and TRBJ2-7; the match to TRBD2 covers 8 bases. Losses at the gene ends were 2 bases for V and 4 bases for J; bases not matched to a gene: 5. CDR3 length: 14 amino acids. Germline values: CDR1 SGHRS, CDR2 YFSETQ. CDR3 protein: CASSFGGRKYEQYF. The CDR3 nucleotides are TGCGCCAGCAGCTTTGGCGGGAGGAAGTACGAGCAGTACTTC.

V is TRBV16 and J is TRBJ1-2; maybe TRBD1 (5 bases). CDR1 is KGHSY and CDR2 is FQNENV in the germline V gene. The germline V and J ends were trimmed by 5 bases and 4 bases, with 8 bases remaining between them. The CDR3 extends over 12 amino acids. CDR3 protein: CASSYRGYGYTF. DNA of the CDR3: TGTGCCAGCAGCTATAGGGGCTATGGCTACACCTTC.

The rearrangement joins TRBV2 to TRBJ2-2, with 9 bases lining up with TRBD1. Germline assignment: CDR1 SNHLY and CDR2 FYNNEI. V was clipped by 6 bases and J by 5 bases; unmatched bases: 7. This CDR3 is built from 15 residues. CDR3 sequence (DNA): TGTGCCAGCAGCCCCGGGACAGGGAGGACCGGGGAGCTGTTTTTT. Encoded protein: CASSPGTGRTGELFF. The entire variable domain, with the rest obtained from reference TRBV2 and TRBJ2-2, is as follows: EPEVTQTPSHQVTQMGQEVILRCVPISNHLYFYWYRQILGQKVEFLVSFYNNEISEKSEIFDDQFSVERPDGSNFTLKIRSTKLEDSAMYFCASSPGTGRTGELFFGEGSRLTVL.

The chain links TRBV5-1 to TRBJ1-6; 7 positions agree with TRBD1. V shed 3 bases, J shed 5 bases, and the junction held 8 bases outside the gene matches. The CDR3 extends over 16 amino acids. CDR1 SGHRS and CDR2 YFSETQ come from the germline V gene. CDR3 coding DNA: TGCGCCAGCAGCTCGGAACCGACAGGGAATAATTCACCCCTCCACTTT. This translates into CASSSEPTGNNSPLHF.

The genes are TRBV7-3 and TRBJ2-1; perhaps TRBD2 as D (5 bases). Germline V gene sequence: CDR1 SGHTA, CDR2 FQGTGA. CDR3 length equals 16 residues. Trimming removed 1 base from V and 6 bases from J, with 16 bases in between. CDR3 loop: CASSLSSSQVGNEQFF. The CDR3 region has the DNA TGTGCCAGCAGCTTAAGTTCTAGCCAGGTGGGCAATGAGCAGTTCTTC.

The chain has TRBV7-7 and TRBJ2-2; maybe TRBD1 (5 bases). The V gene's germline CDR1 is SSHAT and CDR2 FNYEAQ (reference sequence). The germline V and J ends were trimmed by 5 bases and 0 bases, with 7 bases remaining between them. The CDR3 totals 14 residues. Here the CDR3 DNA reads TGTGCCAGCAGCCGGACATCGAACACCGGGGAGCTGTTTTTT. Translating gives CASSRTSNTGELFF. Looking up the rest from reference TRBV7-7 and TRBJ2-2 gives the full variable domain: GAGVSQSPRYKVTKRGQDVTLRCDPISSHATLYWYQQALGQGPEFLTYFNYEAQPDKSGLPSDRFSAERPEGSISTLTIQRTEQRDSAMYRCASSRTSNTGELFFGEGSRLTVL.

This clone was seen only once. The chain has TRBV15 and TRBJ2-7, with D perhaps matching TRBD1 (6 bases). In germline, CDR1 is LNHNV, CDR2 YYDKDF (reference sequence). The CDR3 totals 15 residues. V was shortened by 2 bases and J by 2 bases, with 13 bases between the two germline ends. The CDR3 DNA reads as TGTGCCACCAGCAGACTCGACAGGCCCACCTACGAGCAGTACTTC. As protein: CATSRLDRPTYEQYF.

The CDR3 sequence is CASSRTGGNEKLFF. CDR3 bases: TGTGCCAGCAGCAGGACAGGGGGGAATGAAAAACTGTTTTTT. This chain joins TRBV7-9 and TRBJ1-4; 10 positions match TRBD1. The CDR3 consists of 14 residues. Unmatched junction bases numbered 2, after V lost 5 bases and J lost 5 bases. Germline V lookup: CDR1 SEHNR, CDR2 FQNEAQ (reference sequence).

V gene TRBV5-4 combines with J gene TRBJ2-7; TRBD1 aligns across 9 bases. The CDR3 covers 14 residues. CDR1 is SGHNT, CDR2 YYREEE, per germline (reference sequence). J gave up 5 bases and V 3 bases, and 6 bases lay outside the gene matches. CDR3 DNA sequence: TGTGCCAGCAGCTCCTGGACAGGGGCCAACGAGCAGTACTTC. It specifies CASSSWTGANEQYF.

This chain joins TRBV29-1 and TRBJ2-1; the match to TRBD2 covers 7 bases. CDR1 and CDR2 (germline): SQVTM, ANQGSEA. The V and J ends lost 8 bases and 4 bases, in that order; junction bases with no gene match: 8. This CDR3 comprises 13 residues. CDR3 coding DNA: TGCAGCTGGGGGAGGGATTGGTACAATGAGCAGTTCTTC. Encoded protein: CSWGRDWYNEQFF.

The rearrangement links TRBV7-9 to TRBJ1-1, with unresolved D. Per the germline V gene, CDR1 is SEHNR and CDR2 is FQNEAQ (reference sequence). This CDR3 has 13 amino acids. V lost 3 bases, J lost 7 bases, and 12 bases lay in between. CDR3 protein: CASSFGEVVEAFF. CDR3 coding DNA: TGTGCCAGCAGCTTTGGAGAAGTGGTTGAAGCTTTCTTT.

The chain combines TRBV5-1 with TRBJ2-2; TRBD2 matches at 8 bases. The V gene end was trimmed by 7 bases and the J gene end by 6 bases; junction bases not matched to a gene: 11. The CDR3 totals 15 residues. Looked up from germline, CDR1 is SGHRS and CDR2 is YFSETQ. CDR3 coding DNA: TGCGCCAGCCGTACAGCGGGGGCGCAGGCCGGGGAGCTGTTTTTT. It encodes CASRTAGAQAGELFF.

This chain joins TRBV7-2 and TRBJ2-5; the D gene is possibly TRBD1 (5 bases). Germline V gives CDR1 SGHTA, CDR2 FQGNSA. The CDR3 contains 15 residues. Trimming removed 5 bases at V and 5 bases at J, with 18 bases between. The CDR3 here is CASSPRAGKGETQYF. The CDR3 DNA reads TGTGCCAGCAGCCCCCGGGCAGGGAAGGGGGAGACCCAGTACTTC.

This clone occurred a few times. V gene TRBV19 combines with J gene TRBJ1-4; TRBD1 agrees at 7 bases. The CDR3 extends over 14 amino acids. J lost 3 bases, V lost 3 bases, and 1 base had no gene match. In germline, CDR1 is LNHDA, CDR2 SQIVND (reference sequence). The CDR3 loop reads CASSIQGANEKLFF. CDR3 coding DNA: TGTGCCAGTAGTATCCAGGGGGCTAATGAAAAACTGTTTTTT.

The genes are TRBV6-5 and TRBJ1-4; no clear D. Germline CDR1 and CDR2: MNHEY and SVGAGI. With 6 bases removed from V and 1 base from J, the gap between germline ends came to 12 bases. This CDR3 contains 15 residues. The CDR3 sequence: CASRSSSLTNEKLFF. The CDR3 DNA follows: TGTGCCAGCAGATCCTCGAGTCTAACTAATGAAAAACTGTTTTTT.

The chain couples TRBV2 to TRBJ1-4; the D gene is possibly TRBD1 (5 bases). With 11 bases removed from V and 1 base from J, the gap between germline ends came to 11 bases. The CDR3 covers 13 residues. The germline V gene encodes CDR1 SNHLY and CDR2 FYNNEI. CDR3 protein: CAGRQLTNEKLFF. CDR3 coding DNA: TGTGCCGGGCGACAGCTAACTAATGAAAAACTGTTTTTT.